Following are 17 T cell receptor beta chains from one sample sequenced in a study of cytomegalovirus exposure and HLA in healthy donors. The PCR used 60 Vbeta and 13 Jbeta primers. Profiled with immunoSEQ multiplex PCR; TCRdb holds only in-frame clones, not every one. The sample lists 200,000 to 300,000 clones; around 81% were seen once. Sequencing was carried out using PBMCs. The receptors shown here come from a woman aged 55-75 years in good health and CMV-seropositive.

The chain joins TRBV10-3 to TRBJ2-3; 13 bases line up with TRBD2. The germline gives CDR1 ENHRY, CDR2 SYGVKD. V lost 6 bases to trimming and J lost 1 base; unmatched junction nucleotides: 7. The length of the CDR3 is 17 residues. The CDR3 is CAISGTSGNSGTDTQYF. Here the CDR3 DNA reads TGTGCCATCAGCGGGACTAGCGGGAACTCTGGCACAGATACGCAGTATTTT.

The J gene is TRBJ2-5, the V gene TRBV6-5; 14 bases fit TRBD2. The CDR3 runs to 15 residues. Losses at the gene ends were 6 bases for V and 8 bases for J; bases not matched to a gene: 8. The germline gives CDR1 MNHEY, CDR2 SVGAGI. Here the CDR3 reads CASRGTSGRGATQYF. The CDR3 DNA is TGTGCCAGCAGGGGGACTAGCGGGAGAGGGGCAACCCAGTACTTC.

The rearrangement uses TRBV7-9 and TRBJ1-2, with a tentative D call TRBD1 (5 bases). Germline CDR1 reads SEHNR; CDR2 reads FQNEAQ (reference sequence). V was pared by 1 base and J by 7 bases, with 13 bases between. The CDR3 contains 14 residues. The CDR3 DNA sequence: TGTGCCAGCAGCTTAGTTGAAAGGGGCGGTGGCTACACCTTC. Its translation: CASSLVERGGGYTF.

This chain connects TRBV5-5 to TRBJ2-1; TRBD2 is a possible D gene (5 bases). V was shortened by 8 bases and J by 0 bases, with 15 bases between the two germline ends. CDR1 and CDR2 (germline): SGHKS, YYEKEE (reference sequence). The CDR3 covers 15 residues. The CDR3 sequence is CASHPFRGSYNEQFF. The CDR3 DNA reads as TGTGCCAGTCACCCCTTCCGGGGCTCCTACAATGAGCAGTTCTTC.

The J gene is TRBJ1-6, the V gene TRBV13, with D hard to call. Germline V gene lookup returns CDR1 PRHDT and CDR2 FYEKMQ (reference sequence). V was cut by 2 bases and J by 7 bases, with 6 bases left in between. The CDR3 is 13 residues long. The CDR3 coding sequence is TGTGCCAGCAGCTTATACGGGAATTCACCCCTCCACTTT. Residues: CASSLYGNSPLHF.

The chain uses TRBV4-2 and TRBJ1-5, with a tentative D call TRBD1 (5 bases). Per the germline V gene, CDR1 is LGHNA and CDR2 is YNFKEQ. This CDR3 has 16 amino acids. Between the trimmed V and J ends, which lost 0 bases and 2 bases, there was a span of 11 bases. The CDR3 sequence: CASSQESGLGNQPQHF. Written as DNA, the CDR3 is TGTGCCAGCAGCCAAGAGTCAGGGCTTGGCAATCAGCCCCAGCATTTT.

This sequence joins TRBV7-3 and TRBJ2-2; TRBD2 matches 13 bases. Germline CDR1 and CDR2: SGHTA and FQGTGA. The V and J ends lost 1 base and 6 bases, in that order; junction bases with no gene match: 2. The CDR3 sequence is 16 residues long. CDR3 DNA sequence: TGTGCCAGCAGCTTAAAGACTAGCGGGGGGCCCGGGGAGCTGTTTTTT. As protein: CASSLKTSGGPGELFF.

The chain uses TRBV10-3 and TRBJ1-1, with TRBD1 matching over 7 bases. The CDR3 contains 14 residues. From germline, CDR1 is ENHRY and CDR2 SYGVKD. V shed 2 bases and J 6 bases; nucleotides not matched to a gene: 6. The CDR3 loop reads CAISERDRVSEAFF. For the CDR3, the DNA is TGTGCCATCAGTGAGAGAGACAGGGTCTCTGAAGCTTTCTTT.

This rearrangement joins TRBV27 to TRBJ1-2; TRBD1 agrees at 8 bases. Germline V gene sequence: CDR1 MNHEY, CDR2 SMNVEV (reference sequence). The CDR3 runs to 13 residues. V trimming: 3 bases; J trimming: 8 bases; junction bases outside the gene matches: 5. In DNA, the CDR3 is TGTGCCAGCAGTTTGGACGACAGGGGCGGCTACACCTTC. This sequence encodes CASSLDDRGGYTF.

Note on this clone: The sample has other DNA sequences that encode this CDR3 too. The chain links TRBV7-3 to TRBJ1-1, with D possibly TRBD1 on 6 matching bases. This CDR3 is built from 13 residues. V lost 5 bases to trimming and J lost 1 base, with 8 bases between them. CDR1 is SGHTA and CDR2 is FQGTGA in the germline V gene. The CDR3 reads CASSPGQNTEAFF. CDR3 nucleotide sequence: TGTGCCAGCAGCCCGGGACAGAACACTGAAGCTTTCTTT.

This chain joins TRBV7-9 and TRBJ1-1; TRBD1 agrees at 8 bases. CDR3 length: 17 amino acids. Trimming took 5 bases from V and 0 from J; bases not matched to a gene: 11. CDR1 SEHNR and CDR2 FQNEAQ come from the germline V gene (reference sequence). CDR3 loop: CASSPPTGDPMNTEAFF. The CDR3 bases are TGTGCCAGCAGCCCGCCGACAGGGGACCCTATGAACACTGAAGCTTTCTTT.

CDR3 residues: CASSQDRLSYEQYF. DNA of the CDR3: TGTGCCAGCAGCCAGGACAGGCTCTCCTACGAGCAGTACTTC. The chain carries TRBV5-4 and TRBJ2-7, with 7 bases lining up with TRBD1. CDR3 length: 14 amino acids. The trim removed 4 bases at V and 0 bases at J, leaving 4 bases unmatched. The V gene's germline CDR1 is SGHNT and CDR2 YYREEE (reference sequence).

The CDR3 nucleotides read TGTGCCAGCAGCTTGAGGCCTCAAGTTGGAAACACCATATATTTT. It encodes CASSLRPQVGNTIYF. The chain has TRBV11-2 and TRBJ1-3, with no clear D. The CDR3 has 15 amino acids. Germline lookup yields CDR1 SGHAT and CDR2 FQNNGV. V gave up 3 bases and J gave up 3 bases, with 12 bases separating them.

V gene TRBV4-1 combines with J gene TRBJ2-1; 13 positions match TRBD2. The germline V gene has CDR1 MGHRA and CDR2 YSYEKL. Losses at the gene ends were 0 bases for V and 10 bases for J; bases not matched to a gene: 9. This CDR3 region has 17 residues. CDR3 DNA: TGCGCCAGCAGCCAAGAAGGAGGACTAGCGGGAGAGGGAGAGCAGTTCTTC. Translating it yields CASSQEGGLAGEGEQFF.

This chain links TRBV19 with TRBJ1-2; 9 positions match TRBD1. Germline CDR1 LNHDA, CDR2 SQIVND (reference sequence). Trimming at V came to 5 bases and at J to 2 bases, leaving 0 bases not matched to a gene. The CDR3 runs 13 residues. The DNA of the CDR3 is TGTGCCAGTAGTGGACAGGGGAACTATGGCTACACCTTC. Its protein product is CASSGQGNYGYTF.

The chain combines TRBV6-5 with TRBJ2-1, with D possibly TRBD1 on 6 matching bases. The CDR3 extends over 13 amino acids. Per germline, CDR1 MNHEY and CDR2 SVGAGI. V lost 5 bases to trimming and J lost 7 bases, with 12 bases between them. In nucleotides, the CDR3 is TGTGCCAGCAGTCCAAACAGGGAAAATGAGCAGTTCTTC. This sequence encodes CASSPNRENEQFF.

The chain uses TRBV29-1 and TRBJ1-1; no reliable D call. The germline gives CDR1 SQVTM, CDR2 ANQGSEA. The V end lost 5 bases, the J end lost 4 bases, and 8 bases lay between the germline ends. The CDR3 is 11 amino acids. This CDR3 is CSVSQITEAFF. CDR3 in DNA: TGCAGCGTTAGTCAGATCACTGAAGCTTTCTTT.